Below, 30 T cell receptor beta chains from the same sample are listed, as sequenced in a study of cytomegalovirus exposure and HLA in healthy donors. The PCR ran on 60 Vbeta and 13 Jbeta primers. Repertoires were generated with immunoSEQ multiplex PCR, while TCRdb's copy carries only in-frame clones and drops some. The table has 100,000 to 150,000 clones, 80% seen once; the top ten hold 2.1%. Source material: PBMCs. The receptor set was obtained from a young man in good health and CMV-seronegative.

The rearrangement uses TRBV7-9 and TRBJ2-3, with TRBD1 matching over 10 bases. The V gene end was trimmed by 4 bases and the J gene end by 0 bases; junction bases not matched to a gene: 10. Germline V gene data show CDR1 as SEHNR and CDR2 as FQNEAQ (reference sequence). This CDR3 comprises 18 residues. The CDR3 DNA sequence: TGTGCCAGCAGCTGGCCAGCGGGACAGGGGCTAAGCACAGATACGCAGTATTTT. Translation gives CASSWPAGQGLSTDTQYF.

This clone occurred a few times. CDR3 sequence reads: CASSSEWTSGGLGDTQYF. The CDR3 nucleotides are TGTGCCAGCAGTTCGGAGTGGACTAGCGGGGGACTGGGAGATACGCAGTATTTT. This chain connects TRBV7-9 to TRBJ2-3; TRBD2 matches at 13 bases. The CDR3 totals 18 residues. Germline V gives CDR1 SEHNR, CDR2 FQNEAQ (reference sequence). J was trimmed by 5 bases and V by 6 bases; bases with no gene match: 14.

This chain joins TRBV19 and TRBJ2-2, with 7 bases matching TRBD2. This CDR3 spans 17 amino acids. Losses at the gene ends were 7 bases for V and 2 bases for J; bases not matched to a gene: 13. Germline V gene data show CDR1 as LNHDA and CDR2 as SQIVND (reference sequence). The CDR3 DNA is TGTGCCAGTACCCCACCACCGTGGGGGGGAAACACCGGGGAGCTGTTTTTT. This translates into CASTPPPWGGNTGELFF.

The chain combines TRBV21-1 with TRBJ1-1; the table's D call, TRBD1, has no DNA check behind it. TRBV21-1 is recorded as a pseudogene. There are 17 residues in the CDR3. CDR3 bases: TGTGCCAGCAGCAAAGCGCTTCTTCAGACAGGTACCGATGAAGCTTTCTTT. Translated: CASSKALLQTGTDEAFF.

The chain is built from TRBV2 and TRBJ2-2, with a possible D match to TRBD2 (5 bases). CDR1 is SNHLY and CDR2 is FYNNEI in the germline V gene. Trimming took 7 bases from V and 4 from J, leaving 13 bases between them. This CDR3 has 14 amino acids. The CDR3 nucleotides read TGTGCCAGCAATCAGCGGCAGATCACCGGGGAGCTGTTTTTT. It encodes CASNQRQITGELFF.

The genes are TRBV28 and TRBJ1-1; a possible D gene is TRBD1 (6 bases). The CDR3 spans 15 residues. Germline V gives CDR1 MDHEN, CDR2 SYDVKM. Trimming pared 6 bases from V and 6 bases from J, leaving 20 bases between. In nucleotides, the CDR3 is TGTGCCAGCAGACACCGGGACATAATACTCTCTGAAGCTTTCTTT. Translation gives CASRHRDIILSEAFF.

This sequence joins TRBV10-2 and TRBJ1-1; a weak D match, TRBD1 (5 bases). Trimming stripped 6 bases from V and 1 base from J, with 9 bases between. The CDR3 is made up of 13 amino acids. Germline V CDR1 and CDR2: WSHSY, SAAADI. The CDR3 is CASSAGENTEAFF. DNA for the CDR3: TGCGCCAGCAGCGCGGGGGAGAACACTGAAGCTTTCTTT.

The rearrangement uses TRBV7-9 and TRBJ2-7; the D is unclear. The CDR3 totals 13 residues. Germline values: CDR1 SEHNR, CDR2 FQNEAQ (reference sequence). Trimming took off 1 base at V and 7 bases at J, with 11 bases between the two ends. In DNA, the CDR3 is TGTGCCAGCAGCTTAGATGGAGCTTTGGAGCAGTACTTC. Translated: CASSLDGALEQYF.

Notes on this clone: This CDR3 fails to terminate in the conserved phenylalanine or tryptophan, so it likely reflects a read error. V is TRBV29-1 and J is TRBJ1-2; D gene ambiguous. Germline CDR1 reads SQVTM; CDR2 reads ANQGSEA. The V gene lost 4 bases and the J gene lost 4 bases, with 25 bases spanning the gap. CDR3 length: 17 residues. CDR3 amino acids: CSVVSRSSRPRSYGYTL. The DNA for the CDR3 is TGCAGCGTTGTATCTCGGTCATCCAGGCCTCGATCCTATGGCTACACCCTC.

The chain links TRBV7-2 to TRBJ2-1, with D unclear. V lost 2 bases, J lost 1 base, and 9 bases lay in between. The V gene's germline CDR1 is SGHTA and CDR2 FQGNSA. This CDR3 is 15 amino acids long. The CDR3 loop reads CASSLRTISYNEQFF. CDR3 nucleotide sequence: TGTGCCAGCAGCTTAAGAACTATATCCTACAATGAGCAGTTCTTC.

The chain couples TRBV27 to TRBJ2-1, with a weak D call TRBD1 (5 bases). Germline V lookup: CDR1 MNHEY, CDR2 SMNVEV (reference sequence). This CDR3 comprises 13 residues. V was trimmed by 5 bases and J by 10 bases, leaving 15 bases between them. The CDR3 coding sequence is TGTGCCAGCAGTCACCCGACAGTAAAGGAGCAGTTCTTC. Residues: CASSHPTVKEQFF.

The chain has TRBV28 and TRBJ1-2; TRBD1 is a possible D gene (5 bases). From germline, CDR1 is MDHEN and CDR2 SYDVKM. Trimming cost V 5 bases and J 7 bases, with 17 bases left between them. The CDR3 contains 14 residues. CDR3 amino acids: CASSAPGRVGGYTF. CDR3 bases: TGTGCCAGCAGTGCCCCCGGCAGGGTAGGTGGCTACACCTTC.

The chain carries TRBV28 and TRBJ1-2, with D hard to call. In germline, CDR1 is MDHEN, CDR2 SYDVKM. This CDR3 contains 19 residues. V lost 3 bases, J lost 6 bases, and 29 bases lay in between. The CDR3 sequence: CASSFELAGINIIGNGYTF. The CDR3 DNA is TGTGCCAGCAGTTTTGAACTCGCCGGGATTAACATTATTGGGAATGGCTACACCTTC.

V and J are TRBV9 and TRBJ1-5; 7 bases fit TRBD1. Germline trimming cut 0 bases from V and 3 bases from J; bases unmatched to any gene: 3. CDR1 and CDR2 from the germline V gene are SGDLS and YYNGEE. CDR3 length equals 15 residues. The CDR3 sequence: CASSVAGGDNQPQHF. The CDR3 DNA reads TGTGCCAGCAGCGTAGCAGGGGGAGACAATCAGCCCCAGCATTTT.

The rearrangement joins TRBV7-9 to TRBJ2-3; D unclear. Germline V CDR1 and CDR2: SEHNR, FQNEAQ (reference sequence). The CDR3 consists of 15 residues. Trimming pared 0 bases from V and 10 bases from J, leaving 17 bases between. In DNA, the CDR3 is TGTGCCAGCAGCTTAGCGGGCAGGATAATGGATGCGCAGTATTTT. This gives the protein CASSLAGRIMDAQYF.

The chain's CDR3 is CASSPTGGRTDTQYF. The CDR3 coding sequence is TGCGCCAGCAGTCCGACAGGGGGTCGCACAGATACGCAGTATTTT. This chain joins TRBV10-2 and TRBJ2-3; 9 bases agree with TRBD1. Germline CDR1 reads WSHSY; CDR2 reads SAAADI. With 5 bases clipped from V and 1 base from J, the junction kept 4 bases outside the gene matches. There are 15 residues in the CDR3.

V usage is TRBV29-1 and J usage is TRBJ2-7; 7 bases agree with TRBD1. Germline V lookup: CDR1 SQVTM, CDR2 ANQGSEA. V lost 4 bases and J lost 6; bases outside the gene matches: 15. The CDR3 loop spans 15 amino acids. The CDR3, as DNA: TGCAGCGTTGTCCCCTCTTTAACGACAGGGTCCGAGCAGTACTTC. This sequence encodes CSVVPSLTTGSEQYF.

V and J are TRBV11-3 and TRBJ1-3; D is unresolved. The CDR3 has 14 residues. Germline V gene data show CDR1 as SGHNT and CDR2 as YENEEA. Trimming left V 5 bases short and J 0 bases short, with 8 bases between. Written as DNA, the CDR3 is TGTGCCAGCAGCCCCCCCAGCTCTGGAAACACCATATATTTT. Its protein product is CASSPPSSGNTIYF.

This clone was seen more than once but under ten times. CDR3 coding DNA: TGTGCCAGCAGCCTCACTAGCGGGGGGGACACCGGGGAGCTGTTTTTT. Protein sequence: CASSLTSGGDTGELFF. V usage is TRBV7-2 and J usage is TRBJ2-2; 13 bases are a match to TRBD2. Germline CDR1 and CDR2: SGHTA and FQGNSA. The trim removed 5 bases at V and 3 bases at J, leaving 3 bases unmatched. This CDR3 comprises 16 residues.

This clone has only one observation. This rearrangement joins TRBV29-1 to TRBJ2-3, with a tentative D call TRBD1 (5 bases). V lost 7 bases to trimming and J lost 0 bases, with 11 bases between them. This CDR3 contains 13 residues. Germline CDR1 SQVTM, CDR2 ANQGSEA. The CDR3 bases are TGCAGCGCCCGTGGGGCTAGCACAGATACGCAGTATTTT. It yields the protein CSARGASTDTQYF.

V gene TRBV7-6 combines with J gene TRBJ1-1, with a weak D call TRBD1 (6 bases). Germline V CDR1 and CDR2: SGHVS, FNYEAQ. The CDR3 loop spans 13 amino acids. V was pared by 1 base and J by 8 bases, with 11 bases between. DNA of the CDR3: TGTGCCAGCAGCTTAGGGCGGGGGGCGGAAGCTTTCTTT. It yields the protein CASSLGRGAEAFF.

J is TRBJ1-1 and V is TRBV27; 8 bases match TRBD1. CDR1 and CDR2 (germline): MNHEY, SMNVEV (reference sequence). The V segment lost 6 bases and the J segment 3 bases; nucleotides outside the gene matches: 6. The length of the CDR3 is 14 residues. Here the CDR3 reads CASSSQGGDTEAFF. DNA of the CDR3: TGTGCCAGCAGCTCACAGGGGGGGGACACTGAAGCTTTCTTT.

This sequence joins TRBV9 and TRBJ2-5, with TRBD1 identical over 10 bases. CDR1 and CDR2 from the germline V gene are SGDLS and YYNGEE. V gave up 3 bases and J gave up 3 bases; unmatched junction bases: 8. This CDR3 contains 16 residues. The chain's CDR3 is CASSARPGTGEETQYF. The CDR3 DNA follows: TGTGCCAGCAGCGCGAGACCCGGGACAGGGGAAGAGACCCAGTACTTC.

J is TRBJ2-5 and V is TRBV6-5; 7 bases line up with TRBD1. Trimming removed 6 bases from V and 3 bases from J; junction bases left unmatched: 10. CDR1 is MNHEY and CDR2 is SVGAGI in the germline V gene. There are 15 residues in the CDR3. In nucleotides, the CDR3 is TGTGCCAGCAGCCGAACCGGGACAGCAGAAGAGACCCAGTACTTC. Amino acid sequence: CASSRTGTAEETQYF.

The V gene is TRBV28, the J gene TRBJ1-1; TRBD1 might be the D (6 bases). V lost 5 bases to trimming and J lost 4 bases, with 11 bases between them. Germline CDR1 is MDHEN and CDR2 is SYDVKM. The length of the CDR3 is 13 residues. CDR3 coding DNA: TGTGCCAGCAGTCAAAACAGGGTCACTGAAGCTTTCTTT. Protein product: CASSQNRVTEAFF.

This chain's CDR3 is CASSIDGGQMNEQFF. For the CDR3, the DNA is TGTGCCAGTAGTATAGATGGGGGACAGATGAATGAGCAGTTCTTC. V and J are TRBV19 and TRBJ2-1; 7 bases agree with TRBD1. The germline gives CDR1 LNHDA, CDR2 SQIVND (reference sequence). This CDR3 contains 15 residues. The V and J ends lost 0 bases and 7 bases, in that order; junction bases with no gene match: 6.

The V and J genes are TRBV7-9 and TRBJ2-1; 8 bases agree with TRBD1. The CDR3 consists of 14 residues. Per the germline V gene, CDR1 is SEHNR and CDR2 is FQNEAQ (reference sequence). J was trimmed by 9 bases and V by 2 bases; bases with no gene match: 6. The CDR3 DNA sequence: TGTGCCAGCAGCTTAACCCGGACAGGGACTGAGCAGTTCTTC. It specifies CASSLTRTGTEQFF.

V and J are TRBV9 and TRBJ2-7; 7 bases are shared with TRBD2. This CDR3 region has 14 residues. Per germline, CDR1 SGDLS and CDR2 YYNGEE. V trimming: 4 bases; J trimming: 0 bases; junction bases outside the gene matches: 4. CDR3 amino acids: CASSLGGTSYEQYF. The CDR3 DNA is TGTGCCAGCAGCCTCGGGGGGACCTCCTACGAGCAGTACTTC.

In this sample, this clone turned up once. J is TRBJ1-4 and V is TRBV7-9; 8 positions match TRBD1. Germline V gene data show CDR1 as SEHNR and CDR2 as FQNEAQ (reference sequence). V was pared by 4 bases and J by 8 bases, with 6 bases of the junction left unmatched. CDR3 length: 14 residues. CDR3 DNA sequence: TGTGCCAGCAGCTACGGACAGGGCGTGGAAAAACTGTTTTTT. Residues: CASSYGQGVEKLFF.

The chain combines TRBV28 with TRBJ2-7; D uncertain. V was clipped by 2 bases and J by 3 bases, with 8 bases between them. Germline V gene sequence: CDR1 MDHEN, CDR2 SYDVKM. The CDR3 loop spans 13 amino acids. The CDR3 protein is CASSLGPGYEQYF. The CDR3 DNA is TGTGCCAGCAGTTTAGGCCCTGGCTACGAGCAGTACTTC.